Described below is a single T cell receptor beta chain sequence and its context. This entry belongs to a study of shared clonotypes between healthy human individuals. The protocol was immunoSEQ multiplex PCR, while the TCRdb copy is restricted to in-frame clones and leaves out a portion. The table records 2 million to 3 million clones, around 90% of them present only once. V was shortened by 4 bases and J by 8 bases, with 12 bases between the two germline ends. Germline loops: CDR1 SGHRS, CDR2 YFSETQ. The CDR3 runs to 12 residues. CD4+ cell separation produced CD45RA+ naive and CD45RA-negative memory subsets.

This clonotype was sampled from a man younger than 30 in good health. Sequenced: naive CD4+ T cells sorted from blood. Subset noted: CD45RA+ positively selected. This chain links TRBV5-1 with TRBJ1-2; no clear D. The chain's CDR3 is CASSAGLKGYTF. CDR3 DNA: TGCGCCAGCAGCGCTGGACTCAAGGGCTACACCTTC.